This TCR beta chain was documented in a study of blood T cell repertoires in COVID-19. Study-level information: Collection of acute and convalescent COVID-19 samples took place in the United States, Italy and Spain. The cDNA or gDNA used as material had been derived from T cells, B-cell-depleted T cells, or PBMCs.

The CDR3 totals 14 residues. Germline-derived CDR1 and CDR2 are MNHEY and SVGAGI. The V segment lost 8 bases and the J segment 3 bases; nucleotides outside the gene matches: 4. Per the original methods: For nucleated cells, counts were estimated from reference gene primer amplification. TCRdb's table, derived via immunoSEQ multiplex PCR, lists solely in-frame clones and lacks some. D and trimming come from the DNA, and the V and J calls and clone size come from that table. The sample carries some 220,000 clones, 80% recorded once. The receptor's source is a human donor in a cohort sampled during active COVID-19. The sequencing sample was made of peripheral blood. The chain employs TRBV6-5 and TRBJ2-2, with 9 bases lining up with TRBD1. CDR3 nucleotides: TGTGCCAGCCGGACAGGGGCGGACACCGGGGAGCTGTTTTTT. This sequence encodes CASRTGADTGELFF.